This T cell receptor beta chain appears in the sequencing data of a study of blood T cell repertoires in COVID-19. Study-level information: Some COVID-19 samples were acute and others convalescent; all came from the United States, Italy and Spain.

Authors' processing steps: Estimation of nucleated cell counts relied on the amplification of reference gene primers. TCRdb's copy holds only in-frame clones and misses some; the assay was immunoSEQ multiplex PCR. V, J and clone size are those of that table, while D and trimming were read from the DNA. This sample has under 35,000 clones; 88% occur once, and the top ten carry around 6.2%. Germline CDR1 SGDLS, CDR2 YYNGEE. The CDR3 covers 13 residues. Between the trimmed V and J ends, which lost 4 bases and 7 bases, there was a span of 14 bases. The TCR comes from a human donor in a cohort sampled during active COVID-19. The V call is TRBV9, the J call TRBJ1-1, with D tentatively TRBD1 (6 bases). Source material: peripheral blood. The CDR3 spells CASSLKGGVEAFF. CDR3 coding DNA: TGTGCCAGCAGCCTCAAAGGGGGGGTTGAAGCTTTCTTT.